A single sample is the source of the 5 T cell receptor beta chains below, sequenced in a study of glioma-infiltrating T cells. Using RNA template, CDR3s of TCR alpha and beta were amplified with iRepertoire arm-PCR. MiXCR, applied by TCRdb to the multiplex PCR reads, yields one record per CDR3 protein. Found here are 150,000 to 200,000 distinct CDR3 sequences, 43% of them singletons; the top ten hold around 5.2%. The sample comprised glioma tissue, nonneoplastic brain tissue, or PBMCs (not recorded which). Receptors were obtained from a human donor with low-grade glioma or glioblastoma, undergoing nonglioma brain surgery, or in good health (not recorded which).

This clonotype came up many times. The V call is TRBV20-1, the J call TRBJ2-1, with D maybe TRBD1 (7 bases). The CDR3 totals 15 residues. The germline V gene encodes CDR1 DFQATT and CDR2 SNEGSKA (reference sequence). V lost 5 bases and J lost 3, with 17 bases in between. The CDR3 is CSALPRQGGYNEQFF. In DNA, the CDR3 is TGCAGTGCTCTTCCTAGACAGGGAGGCTACAATGAGCAGTTCTTC.

Remarks on this clonotype: A read error is possible here, since a much larger clone lies one base away. The CDR3 coding sequence is TGCAGTGGGACCCCCTCGACTAGCGGGAGGTCCTACAATGAGCAGTTCTTC. Translation gives CSGTPSTSGRSYNEQFF. The V gene is TRBV20-1, the J gene TRBJ2-1; 13 bases align to TRBD2. The CDR3 totals 17 residues. Looked up from germline, CDR1 is DFQATT and CDR2 is SNEGSKA (reference sequence). With V trimmed by 7 bases and J by 1 base, 10 bases remained unmatched.

For this clonotype: A much larger clonotype is one base distant, so this may be a read error. The chain employs TRBV29-1 and TRBJ1-3; D gene ambiguous. This CDR3 comprises 13 residues. Germline-derived CDR1 and CDR2 are SQVTM and ANQGSEA. The CDR3 DNA is TGCAGAGGGCGATTGGCCTCTGGAAACACCATATATTTT. This gives the protein CRGRLASGNTIYF.

As regards this clonotype: Being one base from a much bigger clone, this may be a read error. This chain links TRBV24-1 with TRBJ2-1; 11 bases match TRBD2. Germline CDR1 KGHDR, CDR2 SFDVKD. The CDR3 runs 15 residues. The CDR3 is CATSDLTSGDNQQFF. CDR3 sequence (DNA): TGTGCCACCAGTGACCTGACTAGCGGGGACAATCAGCAGTTCTTC.

This clonotype was seen many times. The CDR3 sequence is CASSQGINQPQHF. CDR3 sequence (DNA): TGTGCCAGCAGCCAGGGGATAAATCAGCCCCAGCATTTT. The chain couples TRBV7-9 to TRBJ1-5; possible D gene TRBD1, 6 bases. The germline V and J ends were trimmed by 5 bases and 4 bases, with 9 bases remaining between them. This CDR3 is 13 amino acids long. From germline, CDR1 is SEHNR and CDR2 FQNEAQ (reference sequence).